One and the same sample provided the 30 T cell receptor beta chains below, sequenced in a study of T-cell reconstitution after alpha-beta-depleted transplantation in children. Unique molecular identifiers tagged the TCRbeta library. MiXCR was run by TCRdb on the PCR reads, yielding one entry per CDR3 protein. Of around 530,000 distinct CDR3 sequences in the sample, roughly 33% were seen once. Source: PBMCs from the stem cell graft donor, taken from the stem cell graft. These receptors originate from a human donor who donated a stem cell graft to a child with aplastic anemia.

The rearrangement links TRBV12-3 or TRBV12-4 to TRBJ1-2, with D hard to call. Trimming removed 6 bases at V and 6 bases at J, with 14 bases between. CDR3 size: 13 residues. The CDR3 spells CASSPTGQNGYTF. The CDR3 region has the DNA TGTGCCAGCAGCCCCACGGGTCAGAATGGCTACACCTTC.

The chain combines TRBV20-1 with TRBJ1-5, with TRBD1 matching over 8 bases. Germline CDR1 reads DFQATT; CDR2 reads SNEGSKA (reference sequence). The CDR3 totals 14 residues. With 3 bases clipped from V and 7 bases from J, the junction kept 8 bases outside the gene matches. The CDR3 loop is CSASPPGGGQPQHF. In DNA form, the CDR3 reads TGCAGTGCTAGCCCTCCAGGGGGCGGCCAGCCCCAGCATTTT.

This clonotype was seen only a few times. The chain recombines TRBV20-1 with TRBJ1-2; D not resolved. Germline loops: CDR1 DFQATT, CDR2 SNEGSKA (reference sequence). With 3 bases removed from V and 2 bases from J, the gap between germline ends came to 10 bases. CDR3 length: 13 residues. CDR3 protein: CSARHSSNYGYTF. The CDR3, as DNA: TGCAGTGCTAGGCACAGTTCAAACTATGGCTACACCTTC.

V and J are TRBV29-1 and TRBJ1-1, with 7 nucleotides matching TRBD1. The V and J ends lost 5 bases and 0 bases, in that order; junction bases with no gene match: 9. This CDR3 has 15 residues. Germline-derived CDR1 and CDR2 are SQVTM and ANQGSEA. In nucleotides, the CDR3 is TGCAGCGTTAAGGGACAGAGAAGCATGAACACTGAAGCTTTCTTT. Residues: CSVKGQRSMNTEAFF.

This clonotype was detected a few times. The chain recombines TRBV5-1 with TRBJ2-2; 9 bases match TRBD1. The CDR3 loop spans 16 amino acids. Germline V gene sequence: CDR1 SGHRS, CDR2 YFSETQ. Trimming took 4 bases from V and 1 from J; bases not matched to a gene: 5. The CDR3 reads CASSRWDRENTGELFF. In DNA, the CDR3 is TGCGCCAGCAGCCGATGGGACAGGGAGAACACCGGGGAGCTGTTTTTT.

The genes are TRBV20-1 and TRBJ1-3; the match to TRBD1 covers 8 bases. Germline values: CDR1 DFQATT, CDR2 SNEGSKA (reference sequence). The CDR3 contains 14 residues. V lost 1 base to trimming and J lost 4 bases; unmatched junction nucleotides: 3. CDR3 loop: CSARGTGRGNTIYF. DNA of the CDR3: TGCAGTGCTAGAGGGACAGGGAGAGGAAACACCATATATTTT.

The chain combines TRBV5-1 with TRBJ2-2; TRBD2 matches 8 bases. After removal of 0 bases from V and 4 bases from J, the junction contained 8 bases not matched to a gene. The CDR3 is 17 amino acids. Germline CDR1 reads SGHRS; CDR2 reads YFSETQ. The CDR3 loop reads CASSLVVGTRTTGELFF. Written as DNA, the CDR3 is TGCGCCAGCAGCTTGGTGGTGGGGACTAGAACCACCGGGGAGCTGTTTTTT.

The chain couples TRBV18 to TRBJ1-2; D not certain. Germline V gene sequence: CDR1 KGHSH, CDR2 LQKENI. This CDR3 contains 19 residues. The V end lost 2 bases, the J end lost 4 bases, and 26 bases lay between the germline ends. CDR3: CASSPGYEETIFLSYGYTF. DNA for the CDR3: TGTGCCAGCTCACCAGGGTATGAGGAAACGATCTTTCTAAGCTATGGCTACACCTTC.

This chain connects TRBV4-3 to TRBJ1-2, with 8 bases fitting TRBD1. CDR3 length: 15 residues. J was trimmed by 4 bases and V by 0 bases; bases with no gene match: 4. The V gene's germline CDR1 is LGHNA and CDR2 YSLEER. The CDR3 DNA follows: TGCGCCAGCAGCCAAGACTCAGGGGGCACCTATGGCTACACCTTC. Encoded protein: CASSQDSGGTYGYTF.

This rearrangement joins TRBV7-9 to TRBJ2-3, with TRBD1 as a possible D gene (6 bases). Germline V lookup: CDR1 SEHNR, CDR2 FQNEAQ (reference sequence). Trimming took 3 bases from V and 5 from J, leaving 18 bases between them. The length of the CDR3 is 16 residues. As DNA, the CDR3 is TGTGCCAGCAGCTTCAACAGGGAGCTTAGAGGAGATACGCAGTATTTT. It is translated as CASSFNRELRGDTQYF.

This clonotype has a handful of counts. The chain carries TRBV7-2 and TRBJ2-1; TRBD2 is a possible D gene (6 bases). The germline V gene encodes CDR1 SGHTA and CDR2 FQGNSA. CDR3 length equals 15 residues. The V gene lost 1 base and the J gene lost 7 bases, with 14 bases spanning the gap. Here the CDR3 DNA reads TGTGCCAGCAGCTTAGTCTCGGGAGAGGGGAATGAGCAGTTCTTC. Translation: CASSLVSGEGNEQFF. Full variable domain (missing parts from reference TRBV7-2 and TRBJ2-1): GAGVSQSPSNKVTEKGKDVELRCDPISGHTALYWYRQSLGQGLEFLIYFQGNSAPDKSGLPSDRFSAERTGGSVSTLTIQRTQQEDSAVYLCASSLVSGEGNEQFFGPGTRLTVL.

V and J are TRBV5-1 and TRBJ2-1; TRBD2 matches 12 bases. The CDR3 has 18 amino acids. V was pared by 1 base and J by 6 bases, with 11 bases of the junction left unmatched. Germline V gene lookup returns CDR1 SGHRS and CDR2 YFSETQ. The CDR3 reads CASSLYSSGRAFFNEQFF. The DNA for the CDR3 is TGCGCCAGCAGCTTGTATTCTAGCGGGAGGGCCTTTTTCAATGAGCAGTTCTTC.

This clonotype occurred a few times. The rearrangement links TRBV20-1 to TRBJ2-5; 13 bases match TRBD2. Germline-derived CDR1 and CDR2 are DFQATT and SNEGSKA (reference sequence). V trimming: 3 bases; J trimming: 4 bases; junction bases outside the gene matches: 5. The CDR3 extends over 15 amino acids. The CDR3 DNA follows: TGCAGTGCTAGGAGACTAGCGGGAGGAGGAGAGACCCAGTACTTC. Protein: CSARRLAGGGETQYF.

The rearrangement uses TRBV6-2 or TRBV6-3 and TRBJ2-4; no clear D gene. The CDR3 has 15 residues. V was shortened by 7 bases and J by 1 base, with 14 bases between the two germline ends. CDR1 is MNHEY, CDR2 SVGEGT, per germline. CDR3 protein: CASKATLGAKNIQYF. The CDR3 nucleotides read TGTGCCAGCAAGGCCACCTTGGGGGCCAAAAACATTCAGTACTTC.

The CDR3 region is CASSLGTVYEQYF. The CDR3 DNA reads as TGTGCCAGCAGCCTAGGGACGGTCTACGAGCAGTACTTC. The V and J genes are TRBV7-2 and TRBJ2-7; D possibly matches TRBD1 or TRBD2 (5 bases each). There are 13 residues in the CDR3. The germline CDR1 and CDR2 sequences are SGHTA and FQGNSA. Trimming took off 5 bases at V and 3 bases at J, with 11 bases between the two ends.

The V gene is TRBV27, the J gene TRBJ1-1, with 8 nucleotides matching TRBD1. Germline-derived CDR1 and CDR2 are MNHEY and SMNVEV (reference sequence). Trimming at V came to 5 bases and at J to 3 bases, leaving 5 bases not matched to a gene. The CDR3 has 14 residues. CDR3 sequence (DNA): TGTGCCAGCAGTACAAACAGGGGGGACACTGAAGCTTTCTTT. Residues: CASSTNRGDTEAFF.

This chain uses TRBV25-1 with TRBJ1-1; no firm D call. The CDR3 spans 12 residues. Germline V gives CDR1 MGHDK, CDR2 SYGVNS. Trimming took 3 bases from V and 6 from J, leaving 8 bases between them. The CDR3 region has the DNA TGTGCCAGCAGTGACCCGGGCGCTGAAGCTTTCTTT. This codes for CASSDPGAEAFF.

J is TRBJ1-2 and V is TRBV12-3 or TRBV12-4; tentative D call: TRBD1 (5 bases). V lost 8 bases, J lost 3 bases, and 16 bases lay in between. The CDR3 totals 14 residues. CDR3 protein: CASSRLARDYGYTF. The CDR3 DNA reads TGTGCCAGCTCGCGGCTGGCCAGGGACTATGGCTACACCTTC.

This clonotype came up a few times. The chain joins TRBV7-2 to TRBJ2-2, with no clear D. Deletions cut 3 bases from V and 1 base from J, with 9 bases between. CDR1 and CDR2 from the germline V gene are SGHTA and FQGNSA. The CDR3 has 15 residues. The CDR3 coding sequence is TGTGCCAGCAGCTTTGCACTAAAGAACACCGGGGAGCTGTTTTTT. Translated, it gives CASSFALKNTGELFF.

This clonotype was detected only a few times. CDR3 in DNA: TGCAGTGCTAGAGCGACTAGCGGGAGTATAAATGAGCAGTTCTTC. This gives the protein CSARATSGSINEQFF. The chain carries TRBV20-1 and TRBJ2-1; TRBD2 agrees at 12 bases. Germline assignment: CDR1 DFQATT and CDR2 SNEGSKA (reference sequence). V trimming: 1 base; J trimming: 7 bases; junction bases outside the gene matches: 5. The CDR3 runs 15 residues.

J is TRBJ2-5 and V is TRBV20-1, with TRBD1 matching 8 bases. CDR3 length: 17 amino acids. V shed 0 bases, J shed 5 bases, and the junction held 14 bases outside the gene matches. Germline lookup yields CDR1 DFQATT and CDR2 SNEGSKA (reference sequence). CDR3 residues: CSARDRGRGPWEETQYF. The CDR3 DNA is TGCAGTGCTAGAGATCGGGGCAGGGGGCCCTGGGAGGAGACCCAGTACTTC.

V and J are TRBV9 and TRBJ2-1, with D maybe TRBD2 (6 bases). Trimming left V 3 bases short and J 0 bases short, with 13 bases between. Looked up from germline, CDR1 is SGDLS and CDR2 is YYNGEE. This CDR3 contains 16 residues. The CDR3 nucleotides read TGTGCCAGCAGCGGGGGGACTGGCAGCTCCTACAATGAGCAGTTCTTC. It codes for CASSGGTGSSYNEQFF.

This clonotype came up a few times. This rearrangement joins TRBV30 to TRBJ1-2, with D unclear. The V end lost 2 bases, the J end lost 0 bases, and 7 bases lay between the germline ends. In germline, CDR1 is GTSNPN, CDR2 SVGIG (reference sequence). CDR3 length: 13 residues. CDR3 residues: CAWSRTPNYGYTF. The CDR3 region has the DNA TGTGCCTGGAGTCGCACTCCTAACTATGGCTACACCTTC.

This chain links TRBV19 with TRBJ1-5; 7 bases agree with TRBD1. The germline V gene encodes CDR1 LNHDA and CDR2 SQIVND (reference sequence). The junction had 12 bases not matched to a gene; V was cut back by 5 bases and J by 2 bases. The CDR3 loop spans 17 amino acids. This CDR3 reads CASSPGQKPPRNQPQHF. The DNA of the CDR3 is TGTGCCAGTAGTCCGGGACAGAAACCTCCCCGCAATCAGCCCCAGCATTTT.

This clonotype was seen more than once but under ten times. The chain links TRBV18 to TRBJ1-5; D might be TRBD1 (5 bases). Deletions cut 3 bases from V and 6 bases from J, with 12 bases between. CDR1 is KGHSH and CDR2 is LQKENI in the germline V gene. The CDR3 covers 14 residues. CDR3 in amino acids: CASSPSQGSQPQHF. In DNA form, the CDR3 reads TGTGCCAGCTCACCTTCCCAGGGTTCTCAGCCCCAGCATTTT.

The table lists this clonotype with a few counts. The chain combines TRBV7-9 with TRBJ1-1; D is possibly TRBD1 (5 bases). Trimming cost V 5 bases and J 1 base, with 17 bases left between them. CDR1 and CDR2 (germline): SEHNR, FQNEAQ (reference sequence). This CDR3 spans 16 amino acids. The CDR3 sequence: CASSPTSGQPNTEAFF. The CDR3 nucleotides are TGTGCCAGCAGCCCAACCTCAGGACAACCGAACACTGAAGCTTTCTTT. Full variable domain (outside the CDR3, taken from reference TRBV7-9 and TRBJ1-1): DTGVSQNPRHKITKRGQNVTFRCDPISEHNRLYWYRQTLGQGPEFLTYFQNEAQLEKSRLLSDRFSAERPKGSFSTLEIQRTEQGDSAMYLCASSPTSGQPNTEAFFGQGTRLTVV.

Comments on this clonotype: The junction and the germline gene differ at one end; a read error may be behind it. This sequence joins TRBV20-1 and TRBJ2-5, with 9 bases that match TRBD2. The CDR3 covers 12 residues. Germline CDR1 and CDR2: DFQATT and SNEGSKA (reference sequence). CDR3 bases: TGTAGCGGGAGCGCGGACATAAGGACCCAGTACTTC. Its protein is CSGSADIRTQYF.

The chain recombines TRBV5-1 with TRBJ1-3, with D possibly TRBD1 on 6 matching bases. The CDR3 contains 14 residues. Germline V CDR1 and CDR2: SGHRS, YFSETQ. V lost 4 bases, J lost 4 bases, and 12 bases lay in between. Here the CDR3 reads CASSATGLGNTIYF. The CDR3 nucleotides read TGCGCCAGCAGCGCCACAGGGCTGGGAAACACCATATATTTT. Complete variable domain (other parts from reference TRBV5-1 and TRBJ1-3): KAGVTQTPRYLIKTRGQQVTLSCSPISGHRSVSWYQQTPGQGLQFLFEYFSETQRNKGNFPGRFSGRQFSNSRSEMNVSTLELGDSALYLCASSATGLGNTIYFGEGSWLTVV.

This clonotype was recorded a few times. The chain has TRBV29-1 and TRBJ1-1; 8 bases are a match to TRBD1. Germline V CDR1 and CDR2: SQVTM, ANQGSEA. V gave up 4 bases and J gave up 3 bases; unmatched junction bases: 19. This CDR3 spans 18 amino acids. The CDR3 DNA sequence: TGCAGCGTTGTCTCTCTTACTTTAGGACAGGGTGGCCACACTGAAGCTTTCTTT. Its translation: CSVVSLTLGQGGHTEAFF.

In this sample, this clonotype turned up a few times. The J gene is TRBJ2-1, the V gene TRBV5-1, with 14 bases fitting TRBD2. This CDR3 has 17 residues. In germline, CDR1 is SGHRS, CDR2 YFSETQ. Unmatched junction bases numbered 11, after V lost 4 bases and J lost 8 bases. The CDR3 DNA reads as TGCGCCAGCAGCCGGGCCTCCGGGACTAGCGGGAGAGATGAGCAGTTCTTC. It specifies CASSRASGTSGRDEQFF.